This T cell receptor (beta chain) was documented in a study of T-cell reconstitution after alpha-beta-depleted transplantation in children. CDR1 and CDR2 from the germline V gene are MGHRA and YSYEKL. Losses at the gene ends were 5 bases for V and 6 bases for J; bases not matched to a gene: 8. The CDR3 is 15 residues long. Comment on this clonotype: Its antigen is currently unknown.

Study-wide points: Fresh T-cell production supplied most of the T-cell counts and diversity seen one year after transplant. Roughly two months post-transplant, alpha-beta T cells reportedly originated from several hundred graft clones that had expanded. Surviving thymic progenitors and recipient T cells were the source of high TCRbeta diversity at day 60 in some patients.

The TCRbeta library was prepared with unique molecular identifiers. MiXCR, run by TCRdb on the PCR reads, gives a single entry per CDR3 protein. The repertoire consists of 780,000 or so distinct CDR3 sequences, with about 16% occurring once and the leading ten covering around 5.3%. The input for sequencing was PBMCs, mostly from graft donor cells, taken 360 days after TCRalphabeta/CD19-depleted stem cell transplant. The chain carries TRBV4-1 and TRBJ2-1; TRBD1 aligns across 9 bases. The receptor was derived from a male patient under 18 who had a stem cell transplant for acute lymphoblastic leukemia, so the T cells may come from the graft donor. The DNA for the CDR3 is TGCGCCAGCAGCTTGGAGGGACAGGGCTTCAATGAGCAGTTCTTC. Encoded protein: CASSLEGQGFNEQFF.